The 9 T cell receptor beta chains listed next were all sequenced from one sample in a study of graft-versus-host responses after intestinal transplantation. Only in-frame clones appear in the TCRdb table, and some are missing; sequencing was by immunoSEQ multiplex PCR. Of about 73,000 clones detected, around 90% appear once; the ten largest clones hold about 4%. No antigen has been identified for these receptors. Sequencing was performed on unstimulated CD8+ T cells sorted from spleen or lymph node cells, taken before transplant. Receptor source: a human donor who was the organ donor for an intestinal transplant.

The V call is TRBV19, the J call TRBJ1-5; no firm D call. Germline V CDR1 and CDR2: LNHDA, SQIVND (reference sequence). Trimming removed 6 bases at V and 0 bases at J, with 9 bases between. This CDR3 spans 14 amino acids. The CDR3 nucleotides read TGTGCCAGTAGCCGGGTTGATAGCAATCAGCCCCAGCATTTT. Translated, it gives CASSRVDSNQPQHF. The variable domain in full, completed from reference TRBV19 and TRBJ1-5, reads DGGITQSPKYLFRKEGQNVTLSCEQNLNHDAMYWYRQDPGQGLRLIYYSQIVNDFQKGDIAEGYSVSREKKESFPLTVTSAQKNPTAFYLCASSRVDSNQPQHFGDGTRLSIL.

This rearrangement joins TRBV9 to TRBJ2-2; no reliable D call. V was trimmed by 0 bases and J by 0 bases, leaving 9 bases between them. There are 16 residues in the CDR3. Germline values: CDR1 SGDLS, CDR2 YYNGEE. CDR3 amino acids: CASSVGRVANTGELFF. The CDR3 DNA follows: TGTGCCAGCAGCGTAGGTCGGGTCGCGAACACCGGGGAGCTGTTTTTT.

V is TRBV5-6 and J is TRBJ2-7, with 11 bases identical to TRBD1. The trim removed 3 bases at V and 6 bases at J, leaving 2 bases unmatched. From germline, CDR1 is SGHDT and CDR2 YYEEEE. The CDR3 length is 13 residues. This CDR3 reads CASSWTGGGEQYV. The DNA for the CDR3 is TGTGCCAGCAGCTGGACAGGGGGCGGCGAGCAGTACGTC.

CDR3 coding DNA: TGCGCCAGCAGCTTGGCGCAGGGTTTGCAGCAGTACGTC. It translates to CASSLAQGLQQYV. The gene calls are TRBV5-1 and TRBJ2-7; TRBD1 is a possible D gene (5 bases). The CDR3 is 13 residues long. Germline CDR1 reads SGHRS; CDR2 reads YFSETQ. Between the trimmed V and J ends, which lost 0 bases and 8 bases, there was a span of 12 bases.

The chain recombines TRBV7-9 with TRBJ2-7, with 8 bases fitting TRBD2. Germline values: CDR1 SEHNR, CDR2 FQNEAQ (reference sequence). The CDR3 is 16 residues long. J was trimmed by 2 bases and V by 3 bases; bases with no gene match: 9. The CDR3 coding sequence is TGTGCCAGCAGCTTGTTCGCGGGGGGCTCACCCTACGAGCAGTACGTC. The encoded protein is CASSLFAGGSPYEQYV.

The CDR3 DNA sequence: TGTGCCAGTAGTATAGATCAGGGGTCTGGGGCCAACGTCCTGACTTTC. Protein: CASSIDQGSGANVLTF. The chain combines TRBV19 with TRBJ2-6; a weak D match, TRBD1 (6 bases). Trimming pared 0 bases from V and 1 base from J, leaving 7 bases between. This CDR3 region has 16 residues. Germline V CDR1 and CDR2: LNHDA, SQIVND (reference sequence).

The gene calls are TRBV5-1 and TRBJ2-3; TRBD2 matches at 7 bases. Germline V gives CDR1 SGHRS, CDR2 YFSETQ. The junction had 6 bases not matched to a gene; V was cut back by 2 bases and J by 3 bases. The CDR3 extends over 15 amino acids. The CDR3 sequence: CASSLWGGRTDTQYF. The CDR3 DNA sequence: TGCGCCAGCAGCTTATGGGGAGGGAGAACAGATACGCAGTATTTT.

The genes are TRBV15 and TRBJ1-5, with 7 positions matching TRBD1. With 3 bases clipped from V and 5 bases from J, the junction kept 16 bases outside the gene matches. CDR1 and CDR2 from the germline V gene are LNHNV and YYDKDF (reference sequence). The CDR3 consists of 18 residues. The CDR3, as DNA: TGTGCCACCAGCAGTTATCCCTTTGACAGGGACGAAGATCAGCCCCAGCATTTT. This sequence encodes CATSSYPFDRDEDQPQHF.

The rearrangement links TRBV9 to TRBJ1-2; tentatively, D is TRBD1 (5 bases). With 3 bases removed from V and 5 bases from J, the gap between germline ends came to 17 bases. Germline V gene lookup returns CDR1 SGDLS and CDR2 YYNGEE. The CDR3 runs 15 residues. The CDR3 DNA is TGTGCCAGCAGCGACTACAGGCCCGGAGGGTATGGCTACACCTTC. Amino acids: CASSDYRPGGYGYTF.